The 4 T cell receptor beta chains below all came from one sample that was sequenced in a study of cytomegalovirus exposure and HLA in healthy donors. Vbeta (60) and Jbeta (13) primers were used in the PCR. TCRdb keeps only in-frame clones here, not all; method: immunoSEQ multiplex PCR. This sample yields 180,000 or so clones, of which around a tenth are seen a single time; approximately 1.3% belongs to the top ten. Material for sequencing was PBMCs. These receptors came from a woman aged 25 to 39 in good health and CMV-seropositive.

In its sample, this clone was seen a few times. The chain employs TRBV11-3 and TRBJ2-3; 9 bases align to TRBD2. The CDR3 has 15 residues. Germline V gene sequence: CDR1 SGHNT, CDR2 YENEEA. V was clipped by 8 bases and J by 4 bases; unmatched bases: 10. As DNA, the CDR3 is TGTGCCAGCGGGGGAGGAGCGGGAGGCCCAGATACGCAGTATTTT. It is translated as CASGGGAGGPDTQYF. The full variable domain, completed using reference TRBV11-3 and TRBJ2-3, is EAGVVQSPRYKIIEKKQPVAFWCNPISGHNTLYWYLQNLGQGPELLIRYENEEAVDDSQLPKDRFSAERLKGVDSTLKIQPAELGDSAVYLCASGGGAGGPDTQYFGPGTRLTVL.

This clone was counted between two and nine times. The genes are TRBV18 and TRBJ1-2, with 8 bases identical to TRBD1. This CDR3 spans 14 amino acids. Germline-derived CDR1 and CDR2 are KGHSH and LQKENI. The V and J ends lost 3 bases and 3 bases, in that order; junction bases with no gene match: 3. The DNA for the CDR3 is TGTGCCAGCTCACCCAGGGGGCGCGACTATGGCTACACCTTC. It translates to CASSPRGRDYGYTF.

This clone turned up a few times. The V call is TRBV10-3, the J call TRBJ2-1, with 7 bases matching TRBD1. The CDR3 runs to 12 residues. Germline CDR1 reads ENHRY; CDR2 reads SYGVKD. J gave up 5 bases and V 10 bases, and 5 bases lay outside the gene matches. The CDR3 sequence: CATNDRDNEQFF. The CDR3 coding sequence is TGTGCCACGAACGACAGGGACAATGAGCAGTTCTTC.

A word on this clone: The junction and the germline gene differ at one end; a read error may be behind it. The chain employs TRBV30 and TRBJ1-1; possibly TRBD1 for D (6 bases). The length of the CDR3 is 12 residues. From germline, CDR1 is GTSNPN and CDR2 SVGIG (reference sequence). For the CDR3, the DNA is TGTGCCTGGAGTCTAGGGGGATATCGGTCGGTCTTT. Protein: CAWSLGGYRSVF.